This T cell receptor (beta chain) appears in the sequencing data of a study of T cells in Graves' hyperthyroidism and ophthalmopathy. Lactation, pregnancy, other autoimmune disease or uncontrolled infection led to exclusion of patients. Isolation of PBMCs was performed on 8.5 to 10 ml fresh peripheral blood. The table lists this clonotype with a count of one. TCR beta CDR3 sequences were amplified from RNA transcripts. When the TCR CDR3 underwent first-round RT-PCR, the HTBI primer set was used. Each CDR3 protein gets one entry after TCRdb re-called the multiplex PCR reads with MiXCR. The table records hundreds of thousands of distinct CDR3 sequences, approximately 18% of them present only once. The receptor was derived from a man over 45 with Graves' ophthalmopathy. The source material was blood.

The CDR3 spells CAWGRGLGTGELFF. The DNA for the CDR3 is TGTGCCTGGGGTAGGGGCCTCGGGACCGGGGAGCTGTTTTTT. The chain couples TRBV30 to TRBJ2-2, with D tentatively TRBD1 (5 bases). The CDR3 spans 14 residues. The V end was cut by 5 bases, the J end by 5 bases, with 15 bases between. Germline CDR1 is GTSNPN and CDR2 is SVGIG (reference sequence).